This T cell receptor beta chain was recovered during a study of T cells in Graves' hyperthyroidism and ophthalmopathy. This clonotype has a single count. The study defined stable Graves' hyperthyroidism as no ophthalmopathy progression within 18 months. Amplification yielded TCR beta CDR3 regions, with RNA transcripts as the source. Carried out on the TCR CDR3, a first-round RT-PCR used the HTBI primer set. Using its own MiXCR run on the multiplex PCR reads, TCRdb lists one record per CDR3 protein. The table has approximately 560,000 distinct CDR3 sequences, more than 15% seen once. The CDR3 totals 15 residues. The germline V gene has CDR1 SNHLY and CDR2 FYNNEI. The V end lost 5 bases, the J end lost 2 bases, and 13 bases lay between the germline ends.

This chain joins TRBV2 and TRBJ1-3; D is unclear. Sequencing was performed on blood. The receptor was derived from a woman aged 25 to 45 with Graves' hyperthyroidism. The chain's CDR3 is CASSSWGQAGNTIYF. The CDR3 bases are TGTGCCAGCAGTTCCTGGGGTCAGGCTGGAAACACCATATATTTT.